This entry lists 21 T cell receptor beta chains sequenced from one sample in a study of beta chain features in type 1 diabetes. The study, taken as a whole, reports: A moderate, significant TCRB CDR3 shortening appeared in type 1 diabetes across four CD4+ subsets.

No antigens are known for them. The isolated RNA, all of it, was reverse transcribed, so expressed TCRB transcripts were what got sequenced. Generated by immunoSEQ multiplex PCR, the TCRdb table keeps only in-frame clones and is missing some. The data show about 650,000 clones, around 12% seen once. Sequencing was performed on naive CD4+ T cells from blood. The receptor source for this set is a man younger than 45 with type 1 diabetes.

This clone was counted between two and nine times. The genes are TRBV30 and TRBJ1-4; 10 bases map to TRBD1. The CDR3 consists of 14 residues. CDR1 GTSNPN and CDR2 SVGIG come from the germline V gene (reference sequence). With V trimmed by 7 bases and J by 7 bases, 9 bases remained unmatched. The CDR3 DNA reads TGTGCCTACTCCGTGACAGGGGGCTTTGAAAAACTGTTTTTT. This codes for CAYSVTGGFEKLFF.

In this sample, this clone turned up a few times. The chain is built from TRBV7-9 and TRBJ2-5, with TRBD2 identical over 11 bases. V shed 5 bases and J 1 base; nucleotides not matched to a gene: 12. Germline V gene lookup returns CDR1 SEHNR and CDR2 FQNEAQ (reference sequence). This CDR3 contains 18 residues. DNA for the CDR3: TGTGCCAGCAGCCTTCCGTATCGGCTAGCGGGGGGCCAAGAGACCCAGTACTTC. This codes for CASSLPYRLAGGQETQYF.

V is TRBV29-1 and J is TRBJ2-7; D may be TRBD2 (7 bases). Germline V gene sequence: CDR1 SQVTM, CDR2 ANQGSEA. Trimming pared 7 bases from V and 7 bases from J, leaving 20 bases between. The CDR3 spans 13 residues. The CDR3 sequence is CSADGGPTREQYF. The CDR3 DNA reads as TGCAGCGCTGACGGGGGGCCCACTAGGGAGCAGTACTTC.

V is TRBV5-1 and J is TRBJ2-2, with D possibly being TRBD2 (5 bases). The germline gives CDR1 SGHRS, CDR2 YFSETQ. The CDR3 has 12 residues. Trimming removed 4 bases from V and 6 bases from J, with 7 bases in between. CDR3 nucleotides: TGCGCCAGCAGCCGCGGGTCCGGGGAGCTGTTTTTT. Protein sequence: CASSRGSGELFF.

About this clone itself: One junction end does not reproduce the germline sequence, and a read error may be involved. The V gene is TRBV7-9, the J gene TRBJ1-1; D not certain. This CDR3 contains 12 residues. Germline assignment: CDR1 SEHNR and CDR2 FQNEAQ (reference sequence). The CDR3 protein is CALGFSYTEAFF. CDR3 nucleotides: TGCGCCCTCGGGTTTTCATACACTGAAGCTTTCTTT. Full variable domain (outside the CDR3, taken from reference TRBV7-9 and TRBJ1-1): DTGVSQNPRHKITKRGQNVTFRCDPISEHNRLYWYRQTLGQGPEFLTYFQNEAQLEKSRLLSDRFSAERPKGSFSTLEIQRTEQGDSAMYLCALGFSYTEAFFGQGTRLTVV.

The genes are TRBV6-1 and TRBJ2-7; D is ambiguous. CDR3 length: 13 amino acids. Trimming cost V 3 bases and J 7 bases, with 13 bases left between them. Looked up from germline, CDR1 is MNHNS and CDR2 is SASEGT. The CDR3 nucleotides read TGTGCCAGCAGTGATCGGCCCCTCGGTGAGCAGTACTTC. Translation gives CASSDRPLGEQYF.

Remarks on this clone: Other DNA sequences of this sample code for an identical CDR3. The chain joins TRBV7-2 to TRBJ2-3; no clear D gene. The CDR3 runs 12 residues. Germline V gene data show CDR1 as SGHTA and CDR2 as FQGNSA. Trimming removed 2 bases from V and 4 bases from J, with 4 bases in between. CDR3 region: CASSLRADTQYF. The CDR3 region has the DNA TGTGCCAGCAGCTTAAGAGCAGATACGCAGTATTTT.

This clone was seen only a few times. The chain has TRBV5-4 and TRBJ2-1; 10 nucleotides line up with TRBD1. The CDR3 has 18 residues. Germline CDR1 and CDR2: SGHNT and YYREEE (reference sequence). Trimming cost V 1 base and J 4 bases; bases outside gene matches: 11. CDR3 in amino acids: CASSLMGQGTHLYNEQFF. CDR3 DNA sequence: TGTGCCAGCAGCTTGATGGGACAGGGGACTCATTTGTACAATGAGCAGTTCTTC.

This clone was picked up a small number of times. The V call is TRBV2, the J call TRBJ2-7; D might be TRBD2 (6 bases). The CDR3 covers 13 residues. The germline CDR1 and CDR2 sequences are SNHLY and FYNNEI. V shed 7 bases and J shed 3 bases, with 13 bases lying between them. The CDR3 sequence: CASTRLEVYEQYF. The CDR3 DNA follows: TGTGCCAGCACTCGACTAGAGGTCTACGAGCAGTACTTC.

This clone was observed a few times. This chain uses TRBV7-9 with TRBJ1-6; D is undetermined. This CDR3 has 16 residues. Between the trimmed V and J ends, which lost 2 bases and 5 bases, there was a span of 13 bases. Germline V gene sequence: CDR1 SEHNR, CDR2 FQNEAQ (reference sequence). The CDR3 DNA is TGTGCCAGCAGCTTATATGGTGGGGAGAATAATTCACCCCTCCACTTT. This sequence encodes CASSLYGGENNSPLHF.

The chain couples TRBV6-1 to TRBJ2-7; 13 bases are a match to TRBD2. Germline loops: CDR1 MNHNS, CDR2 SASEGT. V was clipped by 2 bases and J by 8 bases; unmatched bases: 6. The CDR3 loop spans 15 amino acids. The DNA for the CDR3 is TGTGCCAGCAGTGAACAGGGGACTAGCGGGGTTAAGCAGTACTTC. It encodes CASSEQGTSGVKQYF.

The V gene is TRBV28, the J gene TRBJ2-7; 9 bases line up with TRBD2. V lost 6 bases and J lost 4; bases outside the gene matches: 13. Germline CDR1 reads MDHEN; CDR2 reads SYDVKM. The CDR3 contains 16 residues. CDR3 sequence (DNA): TGTGCCAGCAGCTCTCCCGGGAGCGGGGGGCGGTACGAGCAGTACTTC. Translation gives CASSSPGSGGRYEQYF.

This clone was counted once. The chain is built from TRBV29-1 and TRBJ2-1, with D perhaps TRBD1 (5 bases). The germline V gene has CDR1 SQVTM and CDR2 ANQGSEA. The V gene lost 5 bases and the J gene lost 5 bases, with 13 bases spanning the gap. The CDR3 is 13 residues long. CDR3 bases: TGCAGCGTTAACTATCAGGGAAACAATGAGCAGTTCTTC. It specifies CSVNYQGNNEQFF.

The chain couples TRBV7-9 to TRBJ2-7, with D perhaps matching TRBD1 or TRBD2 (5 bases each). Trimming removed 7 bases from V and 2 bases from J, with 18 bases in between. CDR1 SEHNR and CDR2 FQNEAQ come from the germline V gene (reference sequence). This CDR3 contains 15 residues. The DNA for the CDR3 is TGTGCCAGCATTGAAGGGGCGGGCCTAACCTACGAGCAGTACTTC. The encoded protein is CASIEGAGLTYEQYF.

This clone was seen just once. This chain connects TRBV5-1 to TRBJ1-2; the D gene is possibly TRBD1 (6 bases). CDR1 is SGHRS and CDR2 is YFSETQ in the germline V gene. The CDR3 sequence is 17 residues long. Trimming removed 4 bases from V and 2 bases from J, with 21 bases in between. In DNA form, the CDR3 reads TGCGCCAGCAGCCCGGACGGACAGTACAGATTAAACTATGGCTACACCTTC. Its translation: CASSPDGQYRLNYGYTF.

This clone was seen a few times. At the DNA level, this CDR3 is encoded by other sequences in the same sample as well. The CDR3 spells CASSLTGGADTQYF. The DNA of the CDR3 is TGTGCCAGCAGTTTAACAGGCGGTGCAGATACGCAGTATTTT. This chain links TRBV28 with TRBJ2-3; tentatively, D is TRBD1 (5 bases). V dropped 2 bases and J dropped 4 bases, with 10 bases sitting between them. Germline V gene sequence: CDR1 MDHEN, CDR2 SYDVKM. The CDR3 extends over 14 amino acids.

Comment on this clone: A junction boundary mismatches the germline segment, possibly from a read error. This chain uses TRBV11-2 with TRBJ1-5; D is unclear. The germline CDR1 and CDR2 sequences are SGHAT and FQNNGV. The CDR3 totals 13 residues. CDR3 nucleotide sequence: TGTGCCAGCAGCATAGAGACTGATCAGCCCCAGCATTTT. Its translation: CASSIETDQPQHF.

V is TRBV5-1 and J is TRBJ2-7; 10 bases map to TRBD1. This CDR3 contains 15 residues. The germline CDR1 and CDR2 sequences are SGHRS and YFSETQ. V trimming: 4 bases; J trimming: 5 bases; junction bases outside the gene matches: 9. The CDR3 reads CASSDGQGVSDEQYF. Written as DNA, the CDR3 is TGCGCCAGCAGCGACGGACAGGGGGTTTCCGACGAGCAGTACTTC.

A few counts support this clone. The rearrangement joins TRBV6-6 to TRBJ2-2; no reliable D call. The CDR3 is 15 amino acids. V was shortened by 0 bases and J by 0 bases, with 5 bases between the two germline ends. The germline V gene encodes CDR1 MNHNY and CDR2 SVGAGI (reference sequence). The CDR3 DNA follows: TGTGCCAGCAGTTACTCAGGGCCGAACACCGGGGAGCTGTTTTTT. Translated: CASSYSGPNTGELFF.

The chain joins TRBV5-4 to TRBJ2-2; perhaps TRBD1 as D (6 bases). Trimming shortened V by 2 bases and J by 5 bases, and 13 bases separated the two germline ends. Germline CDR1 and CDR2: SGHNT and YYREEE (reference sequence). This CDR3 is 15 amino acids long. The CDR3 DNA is TGTGCCAGCAGCTTACAGGGTAGTGGGACCGGGGAGCTGTTTTTT. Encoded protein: CASSLQGSGTGELFF.

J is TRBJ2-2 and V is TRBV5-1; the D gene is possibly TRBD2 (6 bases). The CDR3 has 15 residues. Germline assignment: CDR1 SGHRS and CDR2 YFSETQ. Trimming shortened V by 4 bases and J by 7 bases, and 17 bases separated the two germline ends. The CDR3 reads CASSINGGTGGELFF. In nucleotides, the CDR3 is TGCGCCAGCAGCATCAACGGCGGGACGGGCGGGGAGCTGTTTTTT.